The 17 T cell receptor beta chains presented below share a single source sample, sequenced in a study of shared clonotypes between healthy human individuals. Here immunoSEQ multiplex PCR was the method, and the copy in TCRdb shows in-frame clones only, minus some. Here the sample spans about 480,000 clones, nearly 80% being singletons. Sequences were obtained from PBMCs. The receptors stem from a middle-aged woman in good health. Some clones in this sample may be carry-over from other donors' samples.

This sequence joins TRBV10-3 and TRBJ2-2, with 12 bases lining up with TRBD2. Trimming at V came to 6 bases and at J to 0 bases, leaving 5 bases not matched to a gene. The germline gives CDR1 ENHRY, CDR2 SYGVKD. The CDR3 has 17 amino acids. DNA for the CDR3: TGTGCCATCAGGAAGGGACTAGCGGGTTCGAACACCGGGGAGCTGTTTTTT. Its translation is CAIRKGLAGSNTGELFF.

This clone showed up just a few times. This chain links TRBV2 with TRBJ1-4; D unclear. The germline CDR1 and CDR2 sequences are SNHLY and FYNNEI. Trimming cost V 1 base and J 4 bases, with 7 bases left between them. The CDR3 consists of 14 residues. In DNA, the CDR3 is TGTGCCAGCAGTGAAGGGGGAGTTAATGAAAAACTGTTTTTT. This gives the protein CASSEGGVNEKLFF.

The chain joins TRBV18 to TRBJ2-1, with TRBD2 identical over 8 bases. V gave up 4 bases and J gave up 6 bases; unmatched junction bases: 8. CDR3 length: 15 residues. Germline V gene lookup returns CDR1 KGHSH and CDR2 LQKENI. The CDR3 DNA reads TGTGCCAGCTCACAGGCCCCGGCGGGGGGCAATGAGCAGTTCTTC. It is translated as CASSQAPAGGNEQFF.

V usage is TRBV28 and J usage is TRBJ2-7; possibly TRBD2 for D (5 bases). V shed 2 bases and J shed 0 bases, with 8 bases lying between them. This CDR3 has 14 amino acids. CDR1 is MDHEN and CDR2 is SYDVKM in the germline V gene. For the CDR3, the DNA is TGTGCCAGCAGTTTAGTAGGGAGCTCCTACGAGCAGTACTTC. Protein: CASSLVGSSYEQYF.

In its sample, this clone was seen once. This chain connects TRBV7-9 to TRBJ2-1, with 8 bases lining up with TRBD1. The V gene end was trimmed by 0 bases and the J gene end by 8 bases; junction bases not matched to a gene: 6. The V gene's germline CDR1 is SEHNR and CDR2 FQNEAQ (reference sequence). The CDR3 has 15 residues. The CDR3 DNA follows: TGTGCCAGCAGCTTAGCCTTCAGGGGGCGAGATGAGCAGTTCTTC. The encoded protein is CASSLAFRGRDEQFF.

The chain has TRBV10-3 and TRBJ1-2, with 7 nucleotides matching TRBD1. V trimming: 3 bases; J trimming: 8 bases; junction bases outside the gene matches: 12. The CDR3 has 15 residues. Germline lookup yields CDR1 ENHRY and CDR2 SYGVKD. The CDR3 protein is CAISESLQGEEGYTF. CDR3 DNA: TGTGCCATCAGTGAATCCCTCCAGGGGGAAGAGGGCTACACCTTC.

The chain employs TRBV7-2 and TRBJ2-7, with D tentatively TRBD2 (6 bases). V lost 1 base and J 0 bases, leaving 10 bases between the germline ends. Germline CDR1 is SGHTA and CDR2 is FQGNSA. CDR3 length: 15 amino acids. CDR3 protein: CASSLDGSFSYEQYF. In DNA form, the CDR3 reads TGTGCCAGCAGCTTAGACGGGAGTTTCTCCTACGAGCAGTACTTC.

The CDR3 sequence: CASSEAGGSPLHF. The CDR3 bases are TGTGCCAGCAGTGAGGCGGGCGGCTCACCCCTCCACTTT. The chain links TRBV6-4 to TRBJ1-6; D gene uncertain. Germline CDR1 reads MRHNA; CDR2 reads SNTAGT. Trimming removed 3 bases from V and 10 bases from J, with 10 bases in between. This CDR3 is 13 amino acids long.

The rearrangement joins TRBV29-1 to TRBJ2-3; 8 bases line up with TRBD2. The germline V gene has CDR1 SQVTM and CDR2 ANQGSEA. V lost 5 bases to trimming and J lost 2 bases; unmatched junction nucleotides: 6. The CDR3 runs 14 residues. In DNA form, the CDR3 reads TGCAGCGTTACCAGCGGGAGTTTCACAGATACGCAGTATTTT. Encoded protein: CSVTSGSFTDTQYF.

V usage is TRBV28 and J usage is TRBJ2-7, with 12 bases identical to TRBD2. The CDR3 loop spans 17 amino acids. The germline V gene has CDR1 MDHEN and CDR2 SYDVKM. The V and J ends lost 6 bases and 5 bases, in that order; junction bases with no gene match: 14. The CDR3 DNA reads TGTGCCAGCAGCCCCCCCTTTCTAGCGGGAGGGTTAGACGAGCAGTACTTC. Protein: CASSPPFLAGGLDEQYF.

Only a few counts were recorded for this clone. A read error may account for a junction end that differs from germline. The chain uses TRBV7-9 and TRBJ2-5; 9 bases line up with TRBD2. This CDR3 spans 11 amino acids. Germline CDR1 reads SEHNR; CDR2 reads FQNEAQ (reference sequence). This CDR3 is CASRGGRDPDF. The CDR3, as DNA: TGTGCCAGCAGGGGCGGGAGGGATCCCGACTTC.

The V and J genes are TRBV19 and TRBJ2-5; possible D gene TRBD1, 6 bases. The germline V gene has CDR1 LNHDA and CDR2 SQIVND (reference sequence). Trimming stripped 10 bases from V and 1 base from J, with 10 bases between. The CDR3 is 12 amino acids. The CDR3 nucleotides are TGTGCCAACCGGGACACCCAAGAGACCCAGTACTTC. Translation: CANRDTQETQYF.

The rearrangement uses TRBV28 and TRBJ1-5, with 9 bases matching TRBD1. Germline V lookup: CDR1 MDHEN, CDR2 SYDVKM. The V and J ends lost 5 bases and 7 bases, in that order; junction bases with no gene match: 6. The CDR3 is 14 amino acids. The CDR3 DNA follows: TGTGCCAGCAGTGCTGGACAGGGGAGGCAGCCCCAGCATTTT. Encoded protein: CASSAGQGRQPQHF.

The genes are TRBV5-1 and TRBJ1-6; D unresolved. This CDR3 spans 13 amino acids. V was pared by 0 bases and J by 8 bases, with 6 bases between. CDR1 SGHRS and CDR2 YFSETQ come from the germline V gene. CDR3: CASSLDIDSPLHF. DNA of the CDR3: TGCGCCAGCAGCTTGGATATTGATTCACCCCTCCACTTT.

This clone showed up just once. At the DNA level, this CDR3 is encoded by other sequences in the same sample as well. This chain joins TRBV7-3 and TRBJ2-1; 9 bases are a match to TRBD2. Germline V gene lookup returns CDR1 SGHTA and CDR2 FQGTGA. V lost 5 bases, J lost 9 bases, and 5 bases stayed unmatched. CDR3 length: 13 residues. The CDR3 region has the DNA TGTGCCAGCAGCCCAGGGACTAGCTTTGAGCAGTTCTTC. Amino acid sequence: CASSPGTSFEQFF.

The V call is TRBV5-1, the J call TRBJ2-3; D remains unclear. Trimming took 3 bases from V and 0 from J, leaving 11 bases between them. The CDR3 has 15 amino acids. Germline V gene data show CDR1 as SGHRS and CDR2 as YFSETQ. The CDR3 DNA is TGCGCCAGCAGCTCAGAGACACGAAGCACAGATACGCAGTATTTT. This codes for CASSSETRSTDTQYF.

V is TRBV6-1 and J is TRBJ2-7, with 9 bases lining up with TRBD1. Trimming took 4 bases from V and 2 from J; bases not matched to a gene: 3. The CDR3 contains 14 residues. The germline V gene has CDR1 MNHNS and CDR2 SASEGT. CDR3: CASSGQGGAYEQYF. For the CDR3, the DNA is TGTGCCAGCAGTGGACAGGGGGGGGCCTACGAGCAGTACTTC.